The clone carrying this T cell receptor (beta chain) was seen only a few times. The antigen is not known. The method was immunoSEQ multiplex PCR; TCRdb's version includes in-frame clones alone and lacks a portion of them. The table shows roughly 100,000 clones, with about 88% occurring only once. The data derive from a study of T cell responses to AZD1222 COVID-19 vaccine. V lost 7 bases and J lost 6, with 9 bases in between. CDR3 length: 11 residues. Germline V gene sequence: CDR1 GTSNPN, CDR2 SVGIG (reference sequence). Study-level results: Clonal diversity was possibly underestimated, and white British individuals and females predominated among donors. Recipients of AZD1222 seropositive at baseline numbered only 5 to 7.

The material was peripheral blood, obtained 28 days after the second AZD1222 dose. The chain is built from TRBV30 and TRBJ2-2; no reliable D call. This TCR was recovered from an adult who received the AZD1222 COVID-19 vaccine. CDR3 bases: TGTGCCTCCTATTCCCCCGGGGAGCTGTTTTTT. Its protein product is CASYSPGELFF.